The T cell receptor beta chain under discussion was sequenced for a study of cytomegalovirus exposure and HLA in healthy donors. Study results and limitations: In vitro confirmation showed a few CMV-associated chains to be CMV antigen specific. Listed as cytomegalovirus-associated were 150 or so TCR beta chains.

CDR3 length: 13 amino acids. The V gene's germline CDR1 is SEHNR and CDR2 FQNEAQ (reference sequence). Trimming shortened V by 5 bases and J by 2 bases, and 7 bases separated the two germline ends. This clone was detected a few times. Its antigen is unknown. Donors came from a validation cohort of 90 to 150 subjects, distinct from the first 666-subject cohort. The protocol was immunoSEQ multiplex PCR, while the TCRdb copy is restricted to in-frame clones and leaves out a portion. The sample contains some 150,000 clones, 94% of which appear only once. V usage is TRBV7-9 and J usage is TRBJ1-5; D is unclear. The source material was PBMCs. The receptor was derived from a man aged 18 to 29 in good health and CMV-seropositive. For the CDR3, the DNA is TGTGCCAGCAGCCAGGCAGGCAATCAGCCCCAGCATTTT. The encoded protein is CASSQAGNQPQHF.